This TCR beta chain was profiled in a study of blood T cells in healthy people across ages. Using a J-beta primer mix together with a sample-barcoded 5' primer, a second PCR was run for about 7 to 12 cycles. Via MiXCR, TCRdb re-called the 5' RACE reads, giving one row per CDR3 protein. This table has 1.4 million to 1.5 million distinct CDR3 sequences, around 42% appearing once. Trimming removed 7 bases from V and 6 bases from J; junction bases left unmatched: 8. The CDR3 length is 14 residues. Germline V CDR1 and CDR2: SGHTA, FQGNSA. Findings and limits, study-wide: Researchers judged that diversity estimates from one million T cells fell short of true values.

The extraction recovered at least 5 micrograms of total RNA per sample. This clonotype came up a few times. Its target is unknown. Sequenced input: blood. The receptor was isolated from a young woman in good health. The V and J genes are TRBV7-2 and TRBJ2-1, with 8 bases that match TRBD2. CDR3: CASTRGLGTNEQFF. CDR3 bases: TGTGCCAGCACCCGGGGACTAGGGACCAATGAGCAGTTCTTC.